These T cell receptor beta chains were read from a single sample in a study of OX40 agonist ivuxolimab in advanced cancers. Measured with immunoSEQ multiplex PCR; TCRdb has only the in-frame clones, and not every one. In the table there are approximately 9,300 clones, approximately 63% of which are singletons. The sequencing here drew on CD4+ or CD8+ T cells sorted from blood, taken in a trial of the OX40 agonist ivuxolimab. Every receptor here comes from an adult with an advanced solid tumor such as melanoma, head and neck, liver or kidney cancer. Each CDR3 is given with its conserved first and last residue. The D gene is left open where the match is weak. A row's size may be missing; if present it is once, few, many or a size class.

d_gene: .
abundance: .
v_gene: TRBV5-4
j_gene: TRBJ2-3
CDR3nt: TGTGCCAGCAGCTTGTCAACAGGAGGGGCCACAGATACGCAGTATTTT
CDR3aa: CASSLSTGGATDTQYF

d_gene: .
abundance: .
v_gene: TRBV30
j_gene: TRBJ1-4
CDR3nt: TGTGCCTGGAGTGGTGGGGGTTGGCAAGAAAAACTGTTTTTT
CDR3aa: CAWSGGGWQEKLFF

d_gene: .
abundance: .
v_gene: TRBV7-9
j_gene: TRBJ2-5
CDR3nt: TGTGCCAGCAGCCTCCCCCCCCAAGAGACCCAGTACTTC
CDR3aa: CASSLPPQETQYF

d_gene: TRBD1
abundance: .
v_gene: TRBV5-4
j_gene: TRBJ1-2
CDR3nt: TGTGCCAGCAGGGATTCTGGGACAGGCTATTTGTATGGCTACACCTTC
CDR3aa: CASRDSGTGYLYGYTF

d_gene: .
abundance: .
v_gene: TRBV9
j_gene: TRBJ2-1
CDR3nt: TGTGCCAGCAGCGTTGACAGTCTCTCCTACAATGAGCAGTTCTTC
CDR3aa: CASSVDSLSYNEQFF

d_gene: .
abundance: .
v_gene: TRBV7-9
j_gene: TRBJ2-7
CDR3nt: TGTGCCAGCAGCTCTAACCGGGACTCTACCTACGAGCAGTACTTC
CDR3aa: CASSSNRDSTYEQYF

d_gene: .
abundance: .
v_gene: TRBV6-1
j_gene: TRBJ1-1
CDR3nt: TGTGCCAGCAGTGGAGGGGTGACTACCACACTGGAAGCTTTCTTT
CDR3aa: CASSGGVTTTLEAFF

d_gene: TRBD2
abundance: .
v_gene: TRBV7-3
j_gene: TRBJ2-7
CDR3nt: TGTGCCAGCAGCTTTACTAGCGGGCGATACGAGCAGTACTTC
CDR3aa: CASSFTSGRYEQYF

d_gene: TRBD1
abundance: .
v_gene: TRBV5-5
j_gene: TRBJ2-7
CDR3nt: TGTGCCAGCAGCTGGGGGACAGGATCCTACGAGCAGTACTTC
CDR3aa: CASSWGTGSYEQYF

d_gene: .
abundance: .
v_gene: TRBV28
j_gene: TRBJ2-7
CDR3nt: TGTGCCAGCAGTCTAGGGGTTAATCACGAGCAGTACTTC
CDR3aa: CASSLGVNHEQYF

d_gene: TRBD2
abundance: few
v_gene: TRBV4-1
j_gene: TRBJ2-7
CDR3nt: TGCGCCAGCAGCCACACTAGCGGATCCTACGAGCAGTACTTC
CDR3aa: CASSHTSGSYEQYF

d_gene: .
abundance: .
v_gene: TRBV29-1
j_gene: TRBJ1-3
CDR3nt: TGCAGCGTTGAGGCCGTCTCTGGAAACACCATATATTTT
CDR3aa: CSVEAVSGNTIYF

d_gene: .
abundance: .
v_gene: TRBV4-2
j_gene: TRBJ1-1
CDR3nt: TGTGCCAGCAGCTTTTTAAATCGGGAAGCTTTCTTT
CDR3aa: CASSFLNREAFF

d_gene: .
abundance: .
v_gene: TRBV5-1
j_gene: TRBJ2-7
CDR3nt: TGCGCCAGCAGCGACACAGGATTATCCTACGAGCAGTACTTC
CDR3aa: CASSDTGLSYEQYF

d_gene: TRBD1
abundance: .
v_gene: TRBV7-9
j_gene: TRBJ2-7
CDR3nt: TGTGCCAGCAGCTTAGGACAGGGGCGGGAAGACGAGCAGTACTTC
CDR3aa: CASSLGQGREDEQYF

d_gene: .
abundance: .
v_gene: TRBV4-1
j_gene: TRBJ2-1
CDR3nt: TGCGCCAGCAGCCAAGAACCAGCGGCCTCCTACAATGAGCAGTTCTTC
CDR3aa: CASSQEPAASYNEQFF

d_gene: TRBD1
abundance: once
v_gene: TRBV7-9
j_gene: TRBJ1-2
CDR3nt: TGTGCCAGCAGCTTAGTTGGGACAGGGGGCAGCTATGGCTACACCTTC
CDR3aa: CASSLVGTGGSYGYTF

d_gene: .
abundance: .
v_gene: TRBV28
j_gene: TRBJ1-4
CDR3nt: TGTGCCAGCAGTTTGGCAGGGGCCGGGGTAGATGAAAAACTGTTTTTT
CDR3aa: CASSLAGAGVDEKLFF

d_gene: .
abundance: .
v_gene: TRBV28
j_gene: TRBJ2-7
CDR3nt: TGTGCCAGCGGTGGGTCCTGGGGCGGAACCGAGCAGTACTTC
CDR3aa: CASGGSWGGTEQYF

d_gene: .
abundance: .
v_gene: TRBV7-8
j_gene: TRBJ2-2
CDR3nt: TGTGCCAGCAGCCCATACAGGGTTAGCGGGGAGCTGTTTTTT
CDR3aa: CASSPYRVSGELFF

d_gene: .
abundance: .
v_gene: TRBV14
j_gene: TRBJ2-7
CDR3nt: TGTGCCAGCAGCCAAGCATTATCCGAGCAGTACTTC
CDR3aa: CASSQALSEQYF

d_gene: .
abundance: .
v_gene: TRBV19
j_gene: TRBJ1-5
CDR3nt: TGTGCCAGCCGAGTGGGACTCGAGCCCCAGCATTTT
CDR3aa: CASRVGLEPQHF

d_gene: TRBD2
abundance: .
v_gene: TRBV9
j_gene: TRBJ2-3
CDR3nt: TGTGCCAGCAGCGTATTCGGGGGGTCCCCCACAGATACGCAGTATTTT
CDR3aa: CASSVFGGSPTDTQYF

d_gene: .
abundance: .
v_gene: TRBV5-8
j_gene: TRBJ2-1
CDR3nt: TGTGCCAGCAGTCTCCGGGACCTACCTTACAATGAGCAGTTCTTC
CDR3aa: CASSLRDLPYNEQFF

d_gene: .
abundance: .
v_gene: TRBV7-6
j_gene: TRBJ2-7
CDR3nt: TGTGCCAGCAGCTTAGGGACATACGAGCAGTACTTC
CDR3aa: CASSLGTYEQYF

d_gene: TRBD1
abundance: .
v_gene: TRBV7-3
j_gene: TRBJ2-1
CDR3nt: TGTGCCAGCAGCTTCGGGACAGGGCCCTACAATGAGCAGTTCTTC
CDR3aa: CASSFGTGPYNEQFF

d_gene: TRBD2
abundance: .
v_gene: TRBV18
j_gene: TRBJ2-7
CDR3nt: TGTGCCAGCTCATCCCTAGCGGGGGCTTACGAGCAGTACTTC
CDR3aa: CASSSLAGAYEQYF

d_gene: .
abundance: .
v_gene: TRBV7-8
j_gene: TRBJ1-3
CDR3nt: TGTGCCAGCAGCTTAATTGAAAGGGTCTCTGGAAACACCATATATTTT
CDR3aa: CASSLIERVSGNTIYF

d_gene: TRBD2
abundance: once
v_gene: TRBV6-9
j_gene: TRBJ2-1
CDR3nt: TGTGCCAGCAGTTACCCCCCTCTAGCGGGAGGGTACAATGAGCAGTTCTTC
CDR3aa: CASSYPPLAGGYNEQFF

d_gene: .
abundance: .
v_gene: TRBV9
j_gene: TRBJ2-1
CDR3nt: TGTGCCAGCAGCGTAGTTCCTAGCCTAATCGAGCAGTTCTTC
CDR3aa: CASSVVPSLIEQFF

d_gene: TRBD2
abundance: few
v_gene: TRBV7-9
j_gene: TRBJ2-2
CDR3nt: TGTGCCAGCAGCTTAGCGGTACTAGCGGGGACCGGGGAGCTGTTTTTT
CDR3aa: CASSLAVLAGTGELFF

d_gene: TRBD2
abundance: .
v_gene: TRBV5-4
j_gene: TRBJ2-7
CDR3nt: TGTGCCAGCAGCTTGCTTCTAGCGGGAGCATCCTACGAGCAGTACTTC
CDR3aa: CASSLLLAGASYEQYF

d_gene: .
abundance: few
v_gene: TRBV7-9
j_gene: TRBJ2-5
CDR3nt: TGTGCCAGCAGCTTGTGGGGCGCCAACCAAGAGACCCAGTACTTC
CDR3aa: CASSLWGANQETQYF

d_gene: TRBD1
abundance: .
v_gene: TRBV13
j_gene: TRBJ1-2
CDR3nt: TGTGCCAGCAGCACCAGGGACAGACCTACCTATGGCTACACCTTC
CDR3aa: CASSTRDRPTYGYTF

d_gene: .
abundance: .
v_gene: TRBV11-3
j_gene: TRBJ1-1
CDR3nt: TGTGCCGGCAGCTATAACCTCGGTGAAGCTTTCTTT
CDR3aa: CAGSYNLGEAFF

d_gene: .
abundance: .
v_gene: TRBV7-3
j_gene: TRBJ2-1
CDR3nt: TGTGCCAGCAGCTTACTCGCGGGACCGGGCAATGAGCAGTTCTTC
CDR3aa: CASSLLAGPGNEQFF

d_gene: .
abundance: few
v_gene: TRBV7-8
j_gene: TRBJ2-2
CDR3nt: TGTGCCAGCAGACTAGGGAACACCGGGGAGCTGTTTTTT
CDR3aa: CASRLGNTGELFF

d_gene: TRBD1
abundance: .
v_gene: TRBV10-3
j_gene: TRBJ2-5
CDR3nt: TGTGCCATCAGTGACCCCGACAGGGACCAAGAGACCCAGTACTTC
CDR3aa: CAISDPDRDQETQYF

d_gene: .
abundance: many
v_gene: TRBV28
j_gene: TRBJ1-1
CDR3nt: TGTGCCAGCGGTCGGAAAAGAACTGAAGCTTTCTTT
CDR3aa: CASGRKRTEAFF

d_gene: TRBD2
abundance: .
v_gene: TRBV19
j_gene: TRBJ2-1
CDR3nt: TGTGCCAGTAGTACTAGCGGGGACTCCTACAATGAGCAGTTCTTC
CDR3aa: CASSTSGDSYNEQFF

d_gene: TRBD1
abundance: .
v_gene: TRBV7-2
j_gene: TRBJ1-4
CDR3nt: TGTGCCAGCAGCTTAGAGGGGGCCTGGGATGAAAAACTGTTTTTT
CDR3aa: CASSLEGAWDEKLFF

d_gene: .
abundance: .
v_gene: TRBV28
j_gene: TRBJ1-2
CDR3nt: TGTGCCAGCAGTTTAACGTTAGCTAACTATGGCTACACCTTC
CDR3aa: CASSLTLANYGYTF

d_gene: .
abundance: .
v_gene: TRBV5-1
j_gene: TRBJ1-5
CDR3nt: TGCGCCAGCAGCTTGGCGGGGTATAGCAATCAGCCCCAGCATTTT
CDR3aa: CASSLAGYSNQPQHF

d_gene: .
abundance: .
v_gene: TRBV4-2
j_gene: TRBJ1-2
CDR3nt: TGTGCCAGCAGCTTAGAATTCGGGGCCTATGGCTACACCTTC
CDR3aa: CASSLEFGAYGYTF

d_gene: TRBD2
abundance: .
v_gene: TRBV19
j_gene: TRBJ2-7
CDR3nt: TGTGCCAGTAGTATGGGGGGGTTCTCCTACGAGCAGTACTTC
CDR3aa: CASSMGGFSYEQYF

d_gene: .
abundance: once
v_gene: TRBV6-5
j_gene: TRBJ2-1
CDR3nt: TGTGCCAGCAGTCCGGACAGAGAGATACACAATGAGCAGTTCTTC
CDR3aa: CASSPDREIHNEQFF

d_gene: .
abundance: .
v_gene: TRBV9
j_gene: TRBJ1-1
CDR3nt: TGTGCCAGCAGCGTAACGCCCTCACCCGGCACTGAAGCTTTCTTT
CDR3aa: CASSVTPSPGTEAFF

d_gene: TRBD1
abundance: .
v_gene: TRBV19
j_gene: TRBJ1-1
CDR3nt: TGTGCCAGTAGTATACTGGACAGGGCCCCCATGAACACTGAAGCTTTCTTT
CDR3aa: CASSILDRAPMNTEAFF

d_gene: .
abundance: .
v_gene: TRBV4-1
j_gene: TRBJ1-2
CDR3nt: TGCGCCAGCAGCCAAATCACCGGGACACCCTCGGGCGACACCTTC
CDR3aa: CASSQITGTPSGDTF

d_gene: .
abundance: .
v_gene: TRBV19
j_gene: TRBJ2-3
CDR3nt: TGTGCCAGTAGTATAGTGGCTGGGGATACGCAGTATTTT
CDR3aa: CASSIVAGDTQYF

d_gene: .
abundance: few
v_gene: TRBV9
j_gene: TRBJ2-3
CDR3nt: TGTGCCAGCAGCTCGGTATCTGCCCCCACAGATACGCAGTATTTT
CDR3aa: CASSSVSAPTDTQYF

d_gene: .
abundance: .
v_gene: TRBV4-2
j_gene: TRBJ1-1
CDR3nt: TGTGCCAGCAGCGCCGGTGGCTGGACTGAAGCTTTCTTT
CDR3aa: CASSAGGWTEAFF

d_gene: TRBD2
abundance: once
v_gene: TRBV10-2
j_gene: TRBJ2-1
CDR3nt: TGCGCCAGCAGCACGGGACTAGCGGGTTACAATGAGCAGTTCTTC
CDR3aa: CASSTGLAGYNEQFF

d_gene: TRBD2
abundance: .
v_gene: TRBV5-1
j_gene: TRBJ2-3
CDR3nt: TGCGCCAGCAGCTTGAGCGGGAGGGTGGATACGCAGTATTTT
CDR3aa: CASSLSGRVDTQYF